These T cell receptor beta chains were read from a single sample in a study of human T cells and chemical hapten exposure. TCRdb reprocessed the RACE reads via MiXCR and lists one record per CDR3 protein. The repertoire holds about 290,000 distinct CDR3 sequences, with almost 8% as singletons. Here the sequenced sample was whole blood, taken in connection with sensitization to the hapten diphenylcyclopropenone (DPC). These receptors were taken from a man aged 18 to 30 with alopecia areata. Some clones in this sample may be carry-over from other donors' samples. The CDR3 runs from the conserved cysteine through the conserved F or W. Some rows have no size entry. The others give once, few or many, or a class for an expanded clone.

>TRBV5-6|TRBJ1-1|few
CASSADRDTEAFF
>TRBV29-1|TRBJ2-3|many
CSARQGDTDTQYF
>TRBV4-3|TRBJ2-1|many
CASSQVDRSSYNEQFF
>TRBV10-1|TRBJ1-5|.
CASSLEPGQPQHF
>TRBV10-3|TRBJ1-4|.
CAISATGQKGEKLFF
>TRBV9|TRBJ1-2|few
CASSRGQGNNYGYTF
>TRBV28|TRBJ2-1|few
CASSATGLEQFF
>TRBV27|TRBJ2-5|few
CASSFDPQETQYF
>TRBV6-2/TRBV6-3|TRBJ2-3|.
CASSGLAGGPRSTDTQYF
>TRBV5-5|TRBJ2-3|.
CASSLASSSTDTQYF
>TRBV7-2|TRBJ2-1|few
CASTKSTLNNEQFF
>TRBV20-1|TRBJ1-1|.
CSARVGGNTEAFF
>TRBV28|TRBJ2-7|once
CASMWRDPNEQYF
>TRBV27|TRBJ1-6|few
CASSLSDGSRLSSYNSPLHF
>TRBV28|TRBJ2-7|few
CASSLPAAGAEQYF
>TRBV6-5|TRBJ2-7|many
CASSYTGGKTEQYF
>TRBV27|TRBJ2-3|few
CASSLISLRGGFTDTQYF
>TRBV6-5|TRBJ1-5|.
CASSRGQVGQPQHF
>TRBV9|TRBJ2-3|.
CASSEGIATDTQYF
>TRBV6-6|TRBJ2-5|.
CASSYSAETQYF
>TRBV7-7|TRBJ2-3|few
CASSLRLIDTQYF
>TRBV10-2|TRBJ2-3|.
CASSAAGGSDTQYF
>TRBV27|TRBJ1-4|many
CASTRAGSNEKLFF
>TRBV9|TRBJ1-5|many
CASSVGGTGNQPQHF
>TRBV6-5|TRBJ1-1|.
CASSALSTRATNEAFF
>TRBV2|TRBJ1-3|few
CASSWGRNSGNTIYF
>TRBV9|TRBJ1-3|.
CASSVERRANTIYF
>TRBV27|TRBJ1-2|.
CASSAGVSYYGYTF